The 19 T cell receptor beta chains below all came from one sample that was sequenced in a study of T cell repertoires in cytomegalovirus infection (dated by TCRdb to the late 2010s). Antigens of these TCRs are unknown. Read against the paper, the sample's treatment or condition label means: in vitro stimulation with specific CMV peptide epitopes to enrich CMV-specific T cells. The sequencing machine was an Illumina HiSeq 1500. TCRdb itself trimmed the public reads at Q25 with fastp, ran MiXCR and retained productive beta chains. Each entry merges the rows of one CDR3 protein and shows their most common DNA and genes. For this sample there are around 300,000 distinct CDR3 sequences; just under 25% appear just once. Roughly 15% of the sample rests with the top ten. The sample here was cultured PBMCs, taken from culture after CMV antigen stimulation. All receptors come from a human donor in good health (CMV status not recorded). Some clones in this sample may be carry-over from other donors' samples.

The chain combines TRBV10-3 with TRBJ1-2; 8 bases match TRBD1. The ends lost 8 bases at V and 0 bases at J; junction bases unmatched: 2. The CDR3 totals 13 residues. Germline loops: CDR1 ENHRY, CDR2 SYGVKD. Written as DNA, the CDR3 is TGTGCCATCGGACAGGGTGCTAACTATGGCTACACCTTC. Its protein is CAIGQGANYGYTF.

This clonotype has only a few counts. The chain has TRBV6-5 and TRBJ2-7, with 9 bases lining up with TRBD1. Per germline, CDR1 MNHEY and CDR2 SVGAGI. V trimming: 2 bases; J trimming: 3 bases; junction bases outside the gene matches: 2. The CDR3 covers 14 residues. As DNA, the CDR3 is TGTGCCAGCAGTTACGCGACAGGGGGCTACGAGCAGTACTTC. Its protein product is CASSYATGGYEQYF.

This clonotype was detected ten times or more. The rearrangement links TRBV7-2 to TRBJ2-3, with 12 bases fitting TRBD2. Losses at the gene ends were 5 bases for V and 3 bases for J; bases not matched to a gene: 9. The length of the CDR3 is 17 residues. In germline, CDR1 is SGHTA, CDR2 FQGNSA. CDR3 sequence reads: CASSTGLAGTRTDTQYF. The CDR3 nucleotides read TGTGCCAGCAGCACCGGACTAGCGGGGACTCGAACAGATACGCAGTATTTT.

CDR3 coding DNA: TGTGCCAGCATCGACAGGGGGCAGCCCTACGAGCAGTACGTC. This encodes CASIDRGQPYEQYV. V gene TRBV6-2 or TRBV6-3 combines with J gene TRBJ2-7; 10 bases match TRBD1. Germline values: CDR1 MNHEY, CDR2 SVGEGT. J was trimmed by 2 bases and V by 7 bases; bases with no gene match: 5. This CDR3 comprises 14 residues.

This clonotype was observed a handful of times. The chain links TRBV15 to TRBJ2-6, with D uncertain. The CDR3 sequence is 16 residues long. CDR1 and CDR2 (germline): LNHNV, YYDKDF (reference sequence). The V end was cut by 0 bases, the J end by 1 base, with 7 bases between. The CDR3 sequence is CATSREAHSGANVLTF. The CDR3 bases are TGTGCCACCAGCAGAGAAGCCCATTCTGGGGCCAACGTCCTGACTTTC. Combining the CDR3 with reference TRBV15 and TRBJ2-6 gives the whole variable domain DAMVIQNPRYQVTQFGKPVTLSCSQTLNHNVMYWYQQKSSQAPKLLFHYYDKDFNNEADTPDNFQSRRPNTSFCFLDIRSPGLGDTAMYLCATSREAHSGANVLTFGAGSRLTVL.

This clonotype was detected a few times. The gene calls are TRBV11-2 and TRBJ2-3; 8 positions match TRBD2. CDR1 and CDR2 (germline): SGHAT, FQNNGV. The CDR3 consists of 15 residues. With V trimmed by 5 bases and J by 6 bases, 10 bases remained unmatched. CDR3 region: CASSQSSGAPDTQYF. CDR3 coding DNA: TGTGCCAGCAGCCAAAGTAGCGGGGCACCGGATACGCAGTATTTT.

This clonotype was counted many times. The rearrangement joins TRBV7-2 to TRBJ2-1; D could derive from TRBD1 or TRBD2 (5 bases each). The CDR3 loop spans 16 amino acids. Germline lookup yields CDR1 SGHTA and CDR2 FQGNSA. V was shortened by 6 bases and J by 6 bases, with 21 bases between the two germline ends. This chain's CDR3 is CASRINMGTRGNEQFF. CDR3 in DNA: TGTGCCAGCAGGATAAACATGGGGACGAGGGGCAATGAGCAGTTCTTC.

The chain recombines TRBV7-8 with TRBJ2-7; 9 bases are shared with TRBD2. This CDR3 is 13 amino acids long. Trimming cost V 5 bases and J 4 bases; bases outside gene matches: 3. Germline CDR1 reads SGHVS; CDR2 reads FQNEAQ. CDR3 loop: CASSRTSVYEQYF. DNA of the CDR3: TGTGCCAGCAGCCGGACTAGCGTGTACGAGCAGTACTTC.

This clonotype was seen ten or more times. This chain connects TRBV7-2 to TRBJ2-3; no definite D call. V was pared by 5 bases and J by 3 bases, with 15 bases between. The CDR3 loop spans 15 amino acids. Germline lookup yields CDR1 SGHTA and CDR2 FQGNSA. CDR3 protein: CASSPSLSGTDTQYF. CDR3 DNA sequence: TGTGCCAGCAGCCCTAGTTTGAGTGGGACAGATACGCAGTATTTT. Looking up the rest from reference TRBV7-2 and TRBJ2-3 gives the full variable domain: GAGVSQSPSNKVTEKGKDVELRCDPISGHTALYWYRQSLGQGLEFLIYFQGNSAPDKSGLPSDRFSAERTGGSVSTLTIQRTQQEDSAVYLCASSPSLSGTDTQYFGPGTRLTVL.

This clonotype was detected only a few times. CDR3 DNA: TGTGCCAGCCGACTGGAGGGAGGGCCTTACAATGAGCAGTTCTTC. This sequence encodes CASRLEGGPYNEQFF. V gene TRBV11-2 combines with J gene TRBJ2-1, with 7 bases fitting TRBD2. CDR3 size: 15 residues. Trimming cost V 8 bases and J 4 bases; bases outside gene matches: 11. Germline V gives CDR1 SGHAT, CDR2 FQNNGV.

The chain employs TRBV6-6 and TRBJ1-2; TRBD1 might be the D (6 bases). V dropped 7 bases and J dropped 3 bases, with 18 bases sitting between them. The CDR3 extends over 15 amino acids. Germline lookup yields CDR1 MNHNY and CDR2 SVGAGI (reference sequence). The DNA for the CDR3 is TGTGCCAGCAATGTCAACTGGGGGCTCGACTATGGCTACACCTTC. It codes for CASNVNWGLDYGYTF.

This clonotype was seen ten or more times. The chain uses TRBV12-3 or TRBV12-4 and TRBJ1-1; 7 nucleotides align to TRBD1. The CDR3 contains 12 residues. The J segment lost 5 bases and the V segment lost 6 bases, leaving 3 bases of the junction unmatched. The CDR3 DNA sequence: TGTGCCAGCAGCCCACAGGGGACTGAAGCTTTCTTT. This sequence encodes CASSPQGTEAFF.

The chain joins TRBV7-6 to TRBJ1-4; D gene ambiguous. V was pared by 5 bases and J by 6 bases, with 19 bases between. This CDR3 contains 16 residues. Germline V gene data show CDR1 as SGHVS and CDR2 as FNYEAQ. CDR3 DNA sequence: TGTGCCAGCAGCCCCGTTGCCCGGGAAGGAGATGAAAAACTGTTTTTT. This codes for CASSPVAREGDEKLFF.

This clonotype was detected once. An end of the junction differs from the germline gene, which may be a read error. The V and J genes are TRBV5-4 and TRBJ2-1; D is unresolved. CDR3 length: 16 residues. In germline, CDR1 is SGHNT, CDR2 YYREEE (reference sequence). Here the CDR3 DNA reads TGTGCCAGCTGCTTAGGCGGTAGGAGCTCCTACAATGAGCAGTTCTTC. It is translated as CASCLGGRSSYNEQFF.

V is TRBV27 and J is TRBJ1-2; D unresolved. V shed 2 bases and J shed 0 bases, with 16 bases lying between them. CDR1 is MNHEY, CDR2 SMNVEV, per germline (reference sequence). This CDR3 is 17 amino acids long. DNA of the CDR3: TGTGCCAGCAGTTTAGTCGGGGTTCCTTCAGCTAACTATGGCTACACCTTC. This codes for CASSLVGVPSANYGYTF.

This clonotype turned up a few times. The genes are TRBV7-2 and TRBJ1-1; D is unresolved. The CDR3 runs to 13 residues. Germline V gene data show CDR1 as SGHTA and CDR2 as FQGNSA. Between the trimmed V and J ends, which lost 1 base and 11 bases, there was a span of 14 bases. CDR3 amino acids: CASSLGLGFEAFF. The CDR3 region has the DNA TGTGCCAGCAGCTTAGGATTGGGGTTCGAGGCTTTCTTT. Full variable domain (remainder filled in from reference TRBV7-2 and TRBJ1-1): GAGVSQSPSNKVTEKGKDVELRCDPISGHTALYWYRQSLGQGLEFLIYFQGNSAPDKSGLPSDRFSAERTGGSVSTLTIQRTQQEDSAVYLCASSLGLGFEAFFGQGTRLTVV.

As for this clonotype: One end of the junction varies from germline; a read error may be responsible. The gene calls are TRBV6-2 or TRBV6-3 and TRBJ1-1; D might be TRBD1 (5 bases). The CDR3 extends over 14 amino acids. Germline CDR1 MNHEY, CDR2 SVGEGT. The CDR3 loop is CASSVTRGNPEAFF. The CDR3 DNA reads as TGTGCCAGCAGCGTCACCCGGGGGAACCCTGAAGCTTTCTTT.

This clonotype was observed a few times. The rearrangement joins TRBV18 to TRBJ2-5; D is unresolved. The germline V gene encodes CDR1 KGHSH and CDR2 LQKENI. V shed 2 bases and J shed 3 bases, with 7 bases lying between them. CDR3 length: 13 residues. Here the CDR3 reads CASSPSREETQYF. For the CDR3, the DNA is TGTGCCAGCTCACCAAGCCGGGAAGAGACCCAGTACTTC.

This clonotype was seen at least ten times. The gene calls are TRBV7-2 and TRBJ2-1, with 15 nucleotides matching TRBD2. V shed 1 base, J shed 2 bases, and the junction held 9 bases outside the gene matches. Germline CDR1 reads SGHTA; CDR2 reads FQGNSA. CDR3 length: 20 residues. The CDR3 protein is CASSLGGLAGGGWTYNEQFF. CDR3 nucleotide sequence: TGTGCCAGCAGCTTAGGGGGACTAGCGGGAGGAGGTTGGACCTACAATGAGCAGTTCTTC. The full variable domain, its missing parts supplied by reference TRBV7-2 and TRBJ2-1, is GAGVSQSPSNKVTEKGKDVELRCDPISGHTALYWYRQSLGQGLEFLIYFQGNSAPDKSGLPSDRFSAERTGGSVSTLTIQRTQQEDSAVYLCASSLGGLAGGGWTYNEQFFGPGTRLTVL.